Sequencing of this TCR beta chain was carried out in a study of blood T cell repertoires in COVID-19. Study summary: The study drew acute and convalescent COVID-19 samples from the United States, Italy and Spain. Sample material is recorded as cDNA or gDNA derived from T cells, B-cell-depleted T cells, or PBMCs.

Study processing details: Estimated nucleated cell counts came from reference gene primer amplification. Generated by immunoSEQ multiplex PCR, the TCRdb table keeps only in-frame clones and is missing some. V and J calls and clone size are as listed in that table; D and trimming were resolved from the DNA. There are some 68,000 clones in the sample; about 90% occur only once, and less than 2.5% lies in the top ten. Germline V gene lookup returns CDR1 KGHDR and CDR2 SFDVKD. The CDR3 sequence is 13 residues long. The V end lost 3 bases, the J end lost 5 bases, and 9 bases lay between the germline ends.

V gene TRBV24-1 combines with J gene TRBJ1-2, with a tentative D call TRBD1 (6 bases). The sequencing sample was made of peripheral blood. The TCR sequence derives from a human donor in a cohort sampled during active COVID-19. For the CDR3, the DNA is TGTGCCACCAGTGATCAGAGGGGGTATGGCTACACCTTC. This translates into CATSDQRGYGYTF.